The 19 T cell receptor beta chains presented below share a single source sample, sequenced in a study of CD4 and CD8 cells across lung adenocarcinoma regions. TCRdb itself ran the PCR reads through MiXCR, one entry per CDR3 protein. The profile shows about 19,000 distinct CDR3 sequences, about 50% of them singletons. The source material was CD8+ T cells from the margin of a lung tumor. These TCRs come from a male donor with lung adenocarcinoma. The CD4 and CD8 labels of this study may be unreliable.

With regard to this clonotype: An end of the junction differs from the germline gene, which may be a read error. V gene TRBV6-1 combines with J gene TRBJ2-5, with a possible D match to TRBD2 (6 bases). Germline V gene data show CDR1 as MNHNS and CDR2 as SASEGT. The CDR3 runs 16 residues. CDR3 sequence reads: CASGGAGGRVRETQYF. In DNA, the CDR3 is TGTGCCAGCGGGGGAGCCGGGGGACGGGTCCGGGAGACGCAGTATTTC.

This clonotype was counted between two and nine times. The V gene is TRBV20-1, the J gene TRBJ2-5; 7 bases match TRBD2. CDR3 length: 13 amino acids. V lost 5 bases to trimming and J lost 5 bases; unmatched junction nucleotides: 8. CDR1 DFQATT and CDR2 SNEGSKA come from the germline V gene (reference sequence). CDR3: CSAPWGGGETQYF. The CDR3 coding sequence is TGCAGTGCTCCTTGGGGGGGGGGGGAGACCCAGTACTTC.

This clonotype was counted at least ten times. The rearrangement links TRBV6-1 to TRBJ1-3; D not certain. The CDR3 extends over 13 amino acids. V was trimmed by 3 bases and J by 0 bases, leaving 3 bases between them. From germline, CDR1 is MNHNS and CDR2 SASEGT. The chain's CDR3 is CASSESSGNTIYF. CDR3 coding DNA: TGTGCCAGCAGTGAGAGCTCTGGAAACACCATATATTTT.

The rearrangement uses TRBV6-1 and TRBJ2-1, with TRBD2 matching over 10 bases. This CDR3 spans 15 amino acids. The V segment lost 4 bases and the J segment 5 bases; nucleotides outside the gene matches: 5. Germline CDR1 and CDR2: MNHNS and SASEGT. CDR3 in DNA: TGTGCCAGCAGTGCTCTAGCGGGGGTCGACAATGAGCAGTTCTTC. It codes for CASSALAGVDNEQFF.

This chain joins TRBV11-3 and TRBJ2-2; tentative D call: TRBD2 (7 bases). Germline V gives CDR1 SGHNT, CDR2 YENEEA. Trimming left V 5 bases short and J 6 bases short, with 16 bases between. The CDR3 loop spans 15 amino acids. The CDR3 sequence: CASSPGGGLAGELFF. For the CDR3, the DNA is TGTGCCAGCAGCCCTGGGGGGGGGCTGGCCGGGGAGCTGTTTTTT.

Concerning this clonotype itself: It is unclear where the CDR3 begins or ends on the DNA, so no DNA is shown, and the CDR3 is as TCRdb lists it. The chain combines TRBV6-5 with TRBJ1-2. Germline V lookup: CDR1 MNHEY, CDR2 SVGAGI. The CDR3 length is 14 residues, termini included. The CDR3 here is CASSSSAGNYGYTF.

In this sample, this clonotype turned up a few times. This rearrangement joins TRBV6-5 to TRBJ1-6, with D unresolved. This CDR3 has 16 residues. Germline loops: CDR1 MNHEY, CDR2 SVGAGI. V lost 0 bases and J 2 bases, leaving 8 bases between the germline ends. The CDR3 loop reads CASSYSRTAYNSPLHF. DNA for the CDR3: TGTGCCAGCAGTTACTCCCGGACGGCCTATAATTCACCCCTCCACTTT.

The rearrangement uses TRBV10-3 and TRBJ1-2, with no clear D. V lost 4 bases and J 5 bases, leaving 14 bases between the germline ends. CDR1 and CDR2 from the germline V gene are ENHRY and SYGVKD. This CDR3 is 14 amino acids long. The CDR3 region is CAISGRSPDYGYTF. The CDR3 DNA sequence: TGTGCCATCAGTGGGCGAAGCCCGGATTATGGCTACACCTTC.

The table lists this clonotype with a few counts. V gene TRBV12-3 or TRBV12-4 combines with J gene TRBJ2-1; D possibly corresponds to TRBD2 (5 bases). The better agreement between TRBJ2-5 and the DNA end casts doubt on the J call. The CDR3 covers 11 residues. CDR3 protein: CASSLAETQYF. The CDR3 region has the DNA TGTGCCAGCAGCCTAGCAGAGACCCAGTACTTC.

This clonotype turned up a few times. Mismatch with germline at one junction end may stem from a read error. This chain connects TRBV6-1 to TRBJ2-1; TRBD2 agrees at 12 bases. Germline V gene sequence: CDR1 MNHNS, CDR2 SASEGT. There are 16 residues in the CDR3. CDR3 residues: CASSETWTSGTGEQFF. The CDR3 DNA reads as TGTGCCAGCAGTGAAACGTGGACTAGCGGGACCGGTGAGCAGTTTTTT.

The chain uses TRBV7-2 and TRBJ2-2; a possible D gene is TRBD1 (5 bases). V dropped 1 base and J dropped 0 bases, with 6 bases sitting between them. The CDR3 runs 15 residues. CDR1 SGHTA and CDR2 FQGNSA come from the germline V gene. CDR3 nucleotide sequence: TGTGCCAGCAGCTTAGTACAGGCGAACACCGGGGAGCTGTTTTTT. Translation gives CASSLVQANTGELFF.

This chain joins TRBV6-5 and TRBJ2-5; 7 bases map to TRBD1. Unmatched junction bases numbered 9, after V lost 3 bases and J lost 5 bases. The CDR3 spans 15 residues. The germline gives CDR1 MNHEY, CDR2 SVGAGI. The DNA for the CDR3 is TGTGCCAGCAGTTATACCAGGGGGAAGGCGGAGACCCAGTACTTC. Its protein product is CASSYTRGKAETQYF.

V gene TRBV6-1 combines with J gene TRBJ2-4; D may be TRBD1 or TRBD2 (5 bases each). The V end was cut by 0 bases, the J end by 9 bases, with 15 bases between. In germline, CDR1 is MNHNS, CDR2 SASEGT. This CDR3 spans 15 amino acids. The CDR3 region is CASSEAGTAAGIQYF. CDR3 sequence (DNA): TGTGCCAGCAGTGAAGCGGGGACGGCCGCGGGCATTCAGTACTTC.

This clonotype was seen at least ten times. The rearrangement uses TRBV4-1 and TRBJ2-1, with 9 bases aligning to TRBD2. The germline gives CDR1 MGHRA, CDR2 YSYEKL. J was trimmed by 6 bases and V by 1 base; bases with no gene match: 4. This CDR3 has 15 residues. CDR3 sequence: CASSQVLTSGNEQFF. As DNA, the CDR3 is TGCGCCAGCAGCCAAGTTCTGACTAGCGGCAATGAGCAGTTCTTC.

The gene calls are TRBV10-3 and TRBJ2-5; 7 bases line up with TRBD2. Near its end, the DNA agrees better with TRBJ2-7, so the J call may be wrong. The germline CDR1 and CDR2 sequences are ENHRY and SYGVKD. This CDR3 contains 12 residues. Here the CDR3 DNA reads TGTGCCGGAGGGGAGGGAGTTCTCGAGCAGTACTTC. It encodes CAGGEGVLEQYF.

This clonotype has just a few counts. The CDR3 sequence: CASSLADQETQYF. The CDR3, as DNA: TGTGCCAGCAGCCTCGCAGACCAAGAGACCCAGTACTTC. The chain employs TRBV7-2 and TRBJ2-5; D is unresolved. The germline gives CDR1 SGHTA, CDR2 FQGNSA. The ends were cut back, 5 bases at V and 0 bases at J, with 7 bases in the middle. This CDR3 region has 13 residues. The full variable domain, rest sourced from reference TRBV7-2 and TRBJ2-5, is GAGVSQSPSNKVTEKGKDVELRCDPISGHTALYWYRQSLGQGLEFLIYFQGNSAPDKSGLPSDRFSAERTGGSVSTLTIQRTQQEDSAVYLCASSLADQETQYFGPGTRLLVL.

This clonotype was recorded once. A junction boundary mismatches the germline segment, possibly from a read error. The gene calls are TRBV10-3 and TRBJ2-5; 8 bases fit TRBD1. This CDR3 is built from 15 residues. The germline V gene has CDR1 ENHRY and CDR2 SYGVKD. The CDR3 bases are TGTGCCGGGGGGCCACAGGGGGGTGACGGAGAGACGCAGTATTTC. It codes for CAGGPQGGDGETQYF.

This clonotype was detected a few times. This chain's CDR3 is CASRGTGTGEQYF. Written as DNA, the CDR3 is TGTGCCAGCAGAGGGACAGGCACCGGGGAGCAGTATTTT. The rearrangement links TRBV27 to TRBJ2-3, with 8 nucleotides matching TRBD1. This CDR3 spans 13 amino acids. Germline loops: CDR1 MNHEY, CDR2 SMNVEV (reference sequence). V lost 6 bases, J lost 11 bases, and 10 bases stayed unmatched.

As to this clonotype: A junction end diverges from the germline sequence, so it may reflect a read error. CDR3 loop: CGSTGLGAKSTQYF. The CDR3 DNA sequence: TGCGGCAGCACGGGGCTGGGAGCCAAGAGCACGCAGTACTTC. The V and J genes are TRBV10-2 and TRBJ2-4; D may be TRBD1 or TRBD2 (5 bases each). CDR1 and CDR2 from the germline V gene are WSHSY and SAAADI. This CDR3 has 14 residues.